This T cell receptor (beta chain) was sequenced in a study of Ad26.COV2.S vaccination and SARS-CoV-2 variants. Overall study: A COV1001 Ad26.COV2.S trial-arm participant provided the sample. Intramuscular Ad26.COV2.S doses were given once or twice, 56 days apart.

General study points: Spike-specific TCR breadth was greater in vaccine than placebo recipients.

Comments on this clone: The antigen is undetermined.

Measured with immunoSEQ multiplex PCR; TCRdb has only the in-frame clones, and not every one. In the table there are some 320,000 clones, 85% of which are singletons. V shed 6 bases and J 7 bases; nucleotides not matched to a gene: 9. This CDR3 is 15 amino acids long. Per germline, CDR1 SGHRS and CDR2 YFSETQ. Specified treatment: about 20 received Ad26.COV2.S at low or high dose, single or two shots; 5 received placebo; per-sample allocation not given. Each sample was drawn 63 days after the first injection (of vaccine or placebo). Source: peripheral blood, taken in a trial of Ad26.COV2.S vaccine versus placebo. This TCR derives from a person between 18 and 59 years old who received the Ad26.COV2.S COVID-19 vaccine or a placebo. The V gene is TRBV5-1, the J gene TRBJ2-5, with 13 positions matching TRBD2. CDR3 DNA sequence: TGCGCCAGCACCCGACTAGCGGGGGGTGATGGGACCCAGTACTTC. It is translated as CASTRLAGGDGTQYF. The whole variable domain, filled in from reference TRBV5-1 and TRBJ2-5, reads KAGVTQTPRYLIKTRGQQVTLSCSPISGHRSVSWYQQTPGQGLQFLFEYFSETQRNKGNFPGRFSGRQFSNSRSEMNVSTLELGDSALYLCASTRLAGGDGTQYFGPGTRLLVL.